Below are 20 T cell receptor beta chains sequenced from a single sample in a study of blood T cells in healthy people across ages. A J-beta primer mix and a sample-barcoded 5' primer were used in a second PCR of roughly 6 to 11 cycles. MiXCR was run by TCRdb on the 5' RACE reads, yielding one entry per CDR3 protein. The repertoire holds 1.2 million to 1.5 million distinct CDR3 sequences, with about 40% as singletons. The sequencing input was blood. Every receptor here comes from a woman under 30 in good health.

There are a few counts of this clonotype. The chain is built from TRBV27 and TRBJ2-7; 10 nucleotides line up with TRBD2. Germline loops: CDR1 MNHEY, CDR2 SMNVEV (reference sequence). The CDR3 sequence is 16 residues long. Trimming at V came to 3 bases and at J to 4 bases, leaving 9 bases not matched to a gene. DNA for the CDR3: TGTGCCAGCAGTTTTGGCCCTAGCGGGGGACTATACGAGCAGTACTTC. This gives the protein CASSFGPSGGLYEQYF.

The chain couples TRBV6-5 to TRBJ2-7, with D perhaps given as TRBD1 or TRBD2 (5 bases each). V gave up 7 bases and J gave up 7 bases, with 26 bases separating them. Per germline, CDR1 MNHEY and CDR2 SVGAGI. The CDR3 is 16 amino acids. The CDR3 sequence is CASTFTTGEGPNEQYF. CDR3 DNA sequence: TGTGCCAGCACCTTTACAACTGGAGAGGGACCCAATGAGCAGTACTTC.

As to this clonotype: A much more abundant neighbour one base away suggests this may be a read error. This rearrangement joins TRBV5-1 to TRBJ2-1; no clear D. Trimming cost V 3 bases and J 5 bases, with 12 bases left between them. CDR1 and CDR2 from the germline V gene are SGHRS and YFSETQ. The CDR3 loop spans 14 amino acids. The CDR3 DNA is TGCGCCAGCAGCTGGGCGGCTTCCCACAATGAGCAGTTCTTC. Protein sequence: CASSWAASHNEQFF. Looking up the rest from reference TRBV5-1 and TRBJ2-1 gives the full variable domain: KAGVTQTPRYLIKTRGQQVTLSCSPISGHRSVSWYQQTPGQGLQFLFEYFSETQRNKGNFPGRFSGRQFSNSRSEMNVSTLELGDSALYLCASSWAASHNEQFFGPGTRLTVL.

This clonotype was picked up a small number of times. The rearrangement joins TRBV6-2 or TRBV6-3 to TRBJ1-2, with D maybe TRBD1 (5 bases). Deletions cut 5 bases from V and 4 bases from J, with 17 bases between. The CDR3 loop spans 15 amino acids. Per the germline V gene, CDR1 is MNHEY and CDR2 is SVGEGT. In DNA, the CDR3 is TGTGCCAGCAGTCCACGGCCCGATGGGGGCTATGGCTACACCTTC. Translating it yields CASSPRPDGGYGYTF.

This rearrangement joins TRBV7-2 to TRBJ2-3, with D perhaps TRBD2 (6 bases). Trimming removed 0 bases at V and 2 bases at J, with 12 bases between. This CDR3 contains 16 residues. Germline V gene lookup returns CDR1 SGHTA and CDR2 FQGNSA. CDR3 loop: CASSLAASAFTDTQYF. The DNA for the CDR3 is TGTGCCAGCAGCTTAGCAGCTAGCGCTTTCACAGATACGCAGTATTTT. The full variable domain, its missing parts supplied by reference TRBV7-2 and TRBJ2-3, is GAGVSQSPSNKVTEKGKDVELRCDPISGHTALYWYRQSLGQGLEFLIYFQGNSAPDKSGLPSDRFSAERTGGSVSTLTIQRTQQEDSAVYLCASSLAASAFTDTQYFGPGTRLTVL.

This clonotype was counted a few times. The CDR3 sequence is CSASDRGNGYTF. As DNA, the CDR3 is TGCAGTGCTTCGGACAGGGGAAATGGCTACACCTTC. The rearrangement joins TRBV20-1 to TRBJ1-2; 9 nucleotides line up with TRBD1. Germline CDR1 and CDR2: DFQATT and SNEGSKA (reference sequence). The CDR3 is made up of 12 amino acids. After removal of 5 bases from V and 6 bases from J, the junction contained 4 bases not matched to a gene.

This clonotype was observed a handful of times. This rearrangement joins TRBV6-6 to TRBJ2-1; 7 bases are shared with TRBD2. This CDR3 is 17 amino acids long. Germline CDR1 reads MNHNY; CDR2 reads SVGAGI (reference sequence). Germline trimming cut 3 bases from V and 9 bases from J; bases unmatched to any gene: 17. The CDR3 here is CASSYGYHGRSGGEQFF. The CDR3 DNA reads TGTGCCAGCAGTTATGGGTACCACGGCCGTTCGGGGGGTGAGCAGTTCTTC.

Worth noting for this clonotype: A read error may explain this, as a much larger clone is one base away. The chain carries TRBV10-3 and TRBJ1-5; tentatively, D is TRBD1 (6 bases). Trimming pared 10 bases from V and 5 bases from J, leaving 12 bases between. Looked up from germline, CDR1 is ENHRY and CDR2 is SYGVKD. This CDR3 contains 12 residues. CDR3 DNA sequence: TGTGCCAGCAGACAGGCGGATCAGCCCCAGCATTTT. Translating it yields CASRQADQPQHF.

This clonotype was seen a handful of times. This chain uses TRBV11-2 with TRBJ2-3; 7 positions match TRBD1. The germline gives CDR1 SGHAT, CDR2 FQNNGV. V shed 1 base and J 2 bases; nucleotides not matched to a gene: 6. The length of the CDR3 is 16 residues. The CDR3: CASSLVSGTATDTQYF. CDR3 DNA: TGTGCCAGCAGCTTAGTCTCTGGGACAGCCACAGATACGCAGTATTTT.

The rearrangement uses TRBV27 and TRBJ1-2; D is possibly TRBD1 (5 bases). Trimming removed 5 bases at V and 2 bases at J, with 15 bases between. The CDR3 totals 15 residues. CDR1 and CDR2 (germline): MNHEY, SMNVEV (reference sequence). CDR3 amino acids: CASSTLRDGNYGYTF. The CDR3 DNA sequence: TGTGCCAGCAGTACCCTGAGGGACGGAAACTATGGCTACACCTTC.

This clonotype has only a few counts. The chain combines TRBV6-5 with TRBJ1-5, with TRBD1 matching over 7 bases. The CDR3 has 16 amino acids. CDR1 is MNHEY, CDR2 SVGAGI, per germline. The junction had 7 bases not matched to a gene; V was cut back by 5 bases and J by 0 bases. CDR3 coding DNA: TGTGCCAGCAGTGCAACAGGGGCGGATAGCAATCAGCCCCAGCATTTT. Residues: CASSATGADSNQPQHF.

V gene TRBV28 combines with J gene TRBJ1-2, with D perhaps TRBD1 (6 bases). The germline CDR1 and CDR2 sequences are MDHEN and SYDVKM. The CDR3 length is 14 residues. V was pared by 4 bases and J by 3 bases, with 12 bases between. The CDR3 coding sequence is TGTGCCAGCAGTTACTCTGACAGGTACTATGGCTACACCTTC. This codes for CASSYSDRYYGYTF.

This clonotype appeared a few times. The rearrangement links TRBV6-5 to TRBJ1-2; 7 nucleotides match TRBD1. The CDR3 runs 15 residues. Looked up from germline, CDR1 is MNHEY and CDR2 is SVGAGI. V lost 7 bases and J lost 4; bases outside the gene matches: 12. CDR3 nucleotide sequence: TGTGCCAGCAAAGGGGGCCGACTTGTACTCTATGGCTACACCTTC. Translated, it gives CASKGGRLVLYGYTF.

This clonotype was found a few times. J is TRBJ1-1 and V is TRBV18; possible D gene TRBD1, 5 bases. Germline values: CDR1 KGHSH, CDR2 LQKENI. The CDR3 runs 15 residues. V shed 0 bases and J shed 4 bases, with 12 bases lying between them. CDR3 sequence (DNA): TGTGCCAGCTCACCACCGCGGCAGGGACGCACTGAAGCTTTCTTT. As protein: CASSPPRQGRTEAFF. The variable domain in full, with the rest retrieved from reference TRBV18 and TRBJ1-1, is NAGVMQNPRHLVRRRGQEARLRCSPMKGHSHVYWYRQLPEEGLKFMVYLQKENIIDESGMPKERFSAEFPKEGPSILRIQQVVRGDSAAYFCASSPPRQGRTEAFFGQGTRLTVV.

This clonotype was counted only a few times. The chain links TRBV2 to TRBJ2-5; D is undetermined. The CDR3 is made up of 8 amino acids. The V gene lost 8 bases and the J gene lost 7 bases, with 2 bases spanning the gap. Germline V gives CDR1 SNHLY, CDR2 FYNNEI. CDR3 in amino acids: CASGTQYF. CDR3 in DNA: TGTGCCAGCGGGACCCAGTACTTC.

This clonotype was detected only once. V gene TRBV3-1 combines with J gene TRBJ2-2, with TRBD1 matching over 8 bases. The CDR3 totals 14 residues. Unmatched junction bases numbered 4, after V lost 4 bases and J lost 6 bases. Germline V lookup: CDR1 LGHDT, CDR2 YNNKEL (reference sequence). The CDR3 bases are TGTGCCAGCAGCCCGGGACAGGTGCCCGGGGAGCTGTTTTTT. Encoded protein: CASSPGQVPGELFF.

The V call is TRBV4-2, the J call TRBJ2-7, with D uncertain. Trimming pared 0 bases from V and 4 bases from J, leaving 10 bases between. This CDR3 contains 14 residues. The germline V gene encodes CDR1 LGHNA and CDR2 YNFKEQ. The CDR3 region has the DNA TGTGCCAGCAGCCAAGATGGGGTGGGATACGAGCAGTACTTC. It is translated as CASSQDGVGYEQYF.

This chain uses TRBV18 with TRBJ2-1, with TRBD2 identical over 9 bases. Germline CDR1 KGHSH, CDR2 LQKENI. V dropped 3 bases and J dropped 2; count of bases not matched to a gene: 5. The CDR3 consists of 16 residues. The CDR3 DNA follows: TGTGCCAGCTCACCTACCTTAGCGGGAGCCTACAATGAGCAGTTCTTC. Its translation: CASSPTLAGAYNEQFF.

CDR3: CSARSGDPGDEQFF. The CDR3 region has the DNA TGCAGTGCTAGATCCGGGGATCCCGGGGATGAGCAGTTCTTC. This sequence joins TRBV20-1 and TRBJ2-1, with TRBD2 as a possible D gene (5 bases). There are 14 residues in the CDR3. The germline V and J ends were trimmed by 2 bases and 8 bases, with 16 bases remaining between them. Germline V CDR1 and CDR2: DFQATT, SNEGSKA (reference sequence).

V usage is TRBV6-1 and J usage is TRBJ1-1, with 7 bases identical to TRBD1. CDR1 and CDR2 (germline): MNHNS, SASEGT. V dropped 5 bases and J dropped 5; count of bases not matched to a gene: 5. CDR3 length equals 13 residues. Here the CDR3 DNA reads TGTGCCAGCAGTCAATCACAGGGGACTGAAGCTTTCTTT. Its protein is CASSQSQGTEAFF.